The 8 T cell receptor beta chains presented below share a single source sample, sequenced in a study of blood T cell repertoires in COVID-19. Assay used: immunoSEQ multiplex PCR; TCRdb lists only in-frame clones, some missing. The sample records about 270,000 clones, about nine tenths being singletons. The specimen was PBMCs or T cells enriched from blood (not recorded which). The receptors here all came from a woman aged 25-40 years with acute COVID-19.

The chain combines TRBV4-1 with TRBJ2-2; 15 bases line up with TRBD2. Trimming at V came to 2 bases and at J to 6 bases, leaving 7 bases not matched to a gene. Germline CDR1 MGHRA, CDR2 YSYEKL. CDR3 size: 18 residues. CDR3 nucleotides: TGCGCCAGCAGCCAACGGGGACTAGCGGGAGGATCTCCCGGGGAGCTGTTTTTT. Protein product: CASSQRGLAGGSPGELFF.

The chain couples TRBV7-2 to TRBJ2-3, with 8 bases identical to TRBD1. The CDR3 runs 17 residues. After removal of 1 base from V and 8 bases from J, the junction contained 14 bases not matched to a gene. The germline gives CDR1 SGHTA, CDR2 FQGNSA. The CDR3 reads CASSLVVGRGQGPTQYF. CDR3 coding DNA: TGTGCCAGCAGCTTAGTTGTGGGCAGGGGGCAAGGACCTACGCAGTATTTT.

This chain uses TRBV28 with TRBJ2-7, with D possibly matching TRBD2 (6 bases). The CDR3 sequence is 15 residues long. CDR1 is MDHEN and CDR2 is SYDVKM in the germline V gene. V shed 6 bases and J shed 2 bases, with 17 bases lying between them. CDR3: CASRIEGGGTYEQYF. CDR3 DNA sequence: TGTGCCAGCAGGATAGAGGGTGGCGGGACCTACGAGCAGTACTTC.

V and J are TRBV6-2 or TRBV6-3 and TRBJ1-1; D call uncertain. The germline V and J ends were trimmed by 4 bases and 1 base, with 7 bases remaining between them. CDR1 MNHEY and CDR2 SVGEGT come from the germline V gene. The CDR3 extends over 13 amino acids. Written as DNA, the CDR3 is TGTGCCAGCAGTTCGGCGGAGAACACTGAAGCTTTCTTT. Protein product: CASSSAENTEAFF.

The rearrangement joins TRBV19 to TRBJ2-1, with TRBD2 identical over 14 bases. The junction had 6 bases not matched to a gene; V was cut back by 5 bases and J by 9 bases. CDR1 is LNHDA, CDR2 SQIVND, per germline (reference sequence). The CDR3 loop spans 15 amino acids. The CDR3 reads CASSLGTSGSSEQFF. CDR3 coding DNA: TGTGCCAGTAGTTTAGGGACTAGCGGGAGCAGTGAGCAGTTCTTC.

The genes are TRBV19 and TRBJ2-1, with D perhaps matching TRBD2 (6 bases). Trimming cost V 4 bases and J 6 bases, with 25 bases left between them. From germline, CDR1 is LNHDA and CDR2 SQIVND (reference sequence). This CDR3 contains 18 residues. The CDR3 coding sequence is TGTGCCAGTAGTAACCACGGGGGTCAGGGCTGGACCTTCAATGAGCAGTTCTTC. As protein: CASSNHGGQGWTFNEQFF.

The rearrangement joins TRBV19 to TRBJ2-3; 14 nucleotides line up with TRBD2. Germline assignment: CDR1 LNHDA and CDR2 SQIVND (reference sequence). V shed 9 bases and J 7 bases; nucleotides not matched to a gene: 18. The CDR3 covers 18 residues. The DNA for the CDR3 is TGTGCCAGCCGTCGCCGGGGCCCCGGGACTAGCGGGAGCTATACGCAGTATTTT. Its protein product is CASRRRGPGTSGSYTQYF.

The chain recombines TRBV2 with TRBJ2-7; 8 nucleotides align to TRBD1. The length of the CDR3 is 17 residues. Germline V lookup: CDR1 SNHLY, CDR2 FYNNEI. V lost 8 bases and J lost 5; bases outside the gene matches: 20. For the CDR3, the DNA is TGTGCCAGCGCTTTACCCCGCCCAGGGGGCAATAGGAACGAGCAGTACTTC. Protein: CASALPRPGGNRNEQYF.